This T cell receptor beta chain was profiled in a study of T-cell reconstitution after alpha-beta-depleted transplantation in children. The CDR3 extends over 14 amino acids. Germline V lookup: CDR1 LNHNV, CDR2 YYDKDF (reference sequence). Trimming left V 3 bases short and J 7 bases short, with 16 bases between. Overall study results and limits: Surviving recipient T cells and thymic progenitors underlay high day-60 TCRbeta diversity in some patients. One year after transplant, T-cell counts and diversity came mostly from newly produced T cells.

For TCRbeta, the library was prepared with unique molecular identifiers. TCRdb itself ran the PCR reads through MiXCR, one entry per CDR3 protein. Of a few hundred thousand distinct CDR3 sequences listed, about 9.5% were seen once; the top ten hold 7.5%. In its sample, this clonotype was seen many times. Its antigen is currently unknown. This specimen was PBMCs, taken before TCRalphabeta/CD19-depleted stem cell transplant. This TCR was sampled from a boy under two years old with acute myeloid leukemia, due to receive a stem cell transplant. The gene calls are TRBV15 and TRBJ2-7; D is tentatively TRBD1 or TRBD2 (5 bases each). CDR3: CATSSHRGAWEQYF. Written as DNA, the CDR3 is TGTGCCACCAGCAGCCACCGAGGGGCCTGGGAGCAGTACTTC. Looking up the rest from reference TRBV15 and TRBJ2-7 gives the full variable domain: DAMVIQNPRYQVTQFGKPVTLSCSQTLNHNVMYWYQQKSSQAPKLLFHYYDKDFNNEADTPDNFQSRRPNTSFCFLDIRSPGLGDTAMYLCATSSHRGAWEQYFGPGTRLTVT.